The 32 T cell receptor beta chains reported below all come from one sample, sequenced in a study of blood T cell repertoires in COVID-19. Clones were sequenced by immunoSEQ multiplex PCR, and TCRdb holds only the in-frame ones, with some missing. This table has fewer than 500,000 clones, about 90% appearing once. Sequencing was performed on PBMCs or T cells enriched from blood (not recorded which). The source of these receptors is a woman under 30 with acute COVID-19.

The chain has TRBV7-8 and TRBJ1-5, with D perhaps TRBD1 (6 bases). The V and J ends lost 5 bases and 9 bases respectively, with 14 bases between them. From germline, CDR1 is SGHVS and CDR2 FQNEAQ. The CDR3 spans 13 residues. The CDR3 coding sequence is TGTGCCAGCAGCCGAAATTCACAGGGGCCCCAGCATTTT. Translating it yields CASSRNSQGPQHF.

This chain connects TRBV5-1 to TRBJ1-4; 8 bases fit TRBD1. The germline V gene has CDR1 SGHRS and CDR2 YFSETQ. This CDR3 has 14 amino acids. V shed 6 bases, J shed 2 bases, and the junction held 3 bases outside the gene matches. This CDR3 is CASTQGGTNEKLFF. CDR3 nucleotides: TGCGCCAGCACACAGGGGGGGACTAATGAAAAACTGTTTTTT.

DNA of the CDR3: TGTGCCAGCAGCCAGAACAGAGTGAACACTGAAGCTTTCTTT. This translates into CASSQNRVNTEAFF. The rearrangement joins TRBV3-1 (or the pseudogene TRBV3-2) to TRBJ1-1; no definite D call. Germline V gene data show CDR1 as LGHDT and CDR2 as YNNKEL (reference sequence). Trimming took 3 bases from V and 0 from J, leaving 8 bases between them. The CDR3 extends over 14 amino acids.

This chain links TRBV7-9 with TRBJ2-2; 9 bases are shared with TRBD1. The CDR3 runs 14 residues. V trimming: 7 bases; J trimming: 4 bases; junction bases outside the gene matches: 4. The germline gives CDR1 SEHNR, CDR2 FQNEAQ (reference sequence). The CDR3 reads CASKGQGGTGELFF. In nucleotides, the CDR3 is TGTGCCAGCAAGGGACAGGGAGGCACCGGGGAGCTGTTTTTT.

V is TRBV7-2 and J is TRBJ2-3; 9 positions agree with TRBD1. There are 17 residues in the CDR3. Germline CDR1 reads SGHTA; CDR2 reads FQGNSA. V lost 1 base to trimming and J lost 0 bases; unmatched junction nucleotides: 5. This chain's CDR3 is CASSLVGTGTSTDTQYF. The CDR3 nucleotides are TGTGCCAGCAGCTTAGTAGGGACAGGGACTAGCACAGATACGCAGTATTTT. The full variable domain, rest sourced from reference TRBV7-2 and TRBJ2-3, is GAGVSQSPSNKVTEKGKDVELRCDPISGHTALYWYRQSLGQGLEFLIYFQGNSAPDKSGLPSDRFSAERTGGSVSTLTIQRTQQEDSAVYLCASSLVGTGTSTDTQYFGPGTRLTVL.

This rearrangement joins TRBV4-3 to TRBJ1-5; no clear D. This CDR3 is 15 amino acids long. In germline, CDR1 is LGHNA, CDR2 YSLEER. V shed 0 bases and J shed 4 bases, with 10 bases lying between them. The CDR3 region has the DNA TGCGCCAGCAGCCAAGATCGGGGTTTGAATCAGCCCCAGCATTTT. Its translation is CASSQDRGLNQPQHF.

This chain connects TRBV7-9 to TRBJ1-2; no clear D gene. Trimming stripped 4 bases from V and 5 bases from J, with 14 bases between. This CDR3 contains 14 residues. Germline V gene data show CDR1 as SEHNR and CDR2 as FQNEAQ (reference sequence). CDR3 sequence reads: CASSSPTRDYGYTF. The CDR3 DNA reads as TGTGCCAGCAGCTCCCCGACACGCGATTATGGCTACACCTTC.

This rearrangement joins TRBV7-9 to TRBJ2-2, with D perhaps TRBD1 (5 bases). Trimming shortened V by 4 bases and J by 3 bases, and 9 bases separated the two germline ends. Germline values: CDR1 SEHNR, CDR2 FQNEAQ (reference sequence). The CDR3 is 14 amino acids. The CDR3 sequence is CASSSPGYTGELFF. The CDR3 DNA follows: TGTGCCAGCAGCTCCCCAGGGTACACCGGGGAGCTGTTTTTT.

The chain uses TRBV5-1 and TRBJ2-6; TRBD1 agrees at 10 bases. J gave up 1 base and V 4 bases, and 14 bases lay outside the gene matches. CDR3 length: 20 amino acids. Germline assignment: CDR1 SGHRS and CDR2 YFSETQ. In DNA, the CDR3 is TGCGCCAGCAGCGGAACTGCCTCCGGGACAGGGGCTTCTGGGGCCAACGTCCTGACTTTC. This sequence encodes CASSGTASGTGASGANVLTF.

The V gene is TRBV10-3, the J gene TRBJ1-5; the D gene is possibly TRBD1 (5 bases). Trimming cost V 8 bases and J 5 bases, with 19 bases left between them. The CDR3 totals 15 residues. Germline CDR1 and CDR2: ENHRY and SYGVKD. The CDR3 sequence is CAIGRGPREDQPQHF. CDR3 sequence (DNA): TGTGCCATCGGTCGAGGTCCCAGGGAGGATCAGCCCCAGCATTTT.

The rearrangement joins TRBV2 to TRBJ2-1; 8 positions agree with TRBD1. The germline V gene encodes CDR1 SNHLY and CDR2 FYNNEI. The CDR3 is 14 residues long. Trimming cost V 6 bases and J 7 bases; bases outside gene matches: 8. This CDR3 reads CASRDGQGGNEQFF. CDR3 DNA: TGTGCCAGCAGGGACGGACAGGGTGGAAATGAGCAGTTCTTC.

Details on this clone: Different DNA sequences within this sample yield the same CDR3. V and J are TRBV7-9 and TRBJ1-2; TRBD1 is a possible D gene (5 bases). Between the trimmed V and J ends, which lost 3 bases and 0 bases, there was a span of 11 bases. Per the germline V gene, CDR1 is SEHNR and CDR2 is FQNEAQ (reference sequence). The CDR3 runs to 15 residues. In DNA form, the CDR3 reads TGTGCCAGCAGCTTCGCCGACAGAGCTAACTATGGCTACACCTTC. The encoded protein is CASSFADRANYGYTF.

This clone has a handful of counts. This rearrangement joins TRBV10-3 to TRBJ2-3; no clear D. The ends were cut back, 4 bases at V and 2 bases at J, with 4 bases in the middle. The V gene's germline CDR1 is ENHRY and CDR2 SYGVKD. The CDR3 is made up of 12 amino acids. CDR3: CAISAHTDTQYF. The CDR3, as DNA: TGTGCCATCAGTGCACACACAGATACGCAGTATTTT.

This rearrangement joins TRBV11-2 to TRBJ2-1, with 7 bases fitting TRBD1. CDR1 and CDR2 (germline): SGHAT, FQNNGV. CDR3 length equals 14 residues. J lost 10 bases, V lost 6 bases, and 12 bases had no gene match. The CDR3 reads CASSPRTGREEQFF. The CDR3 bases are TGTGCCAGCAGTCCGAGGACAGGCAGGGAGGAGCAGTTCTTC.

This sequence joins TRBV2 and TRBJ2-5, with D tentatively TRBD1 (7 bases). Germline V gene lookup returns CDR1 SNHLY and CDR2 FYNNEI. V shed 6 bases and J shed 2 bases, with 13 bases lying between them. There are 14 residues in the CDR3. The CDR3 loop reads CASRGGQLQETQYF. CDR3 coding DNA: TGTGCCAGCAGGGGGGGACAGCTACAAGAGACCCAGTACTTC.

The chain uses TRBV7-8 and TRBJ1-2; the D is unclear. The CDR3 is 15 residues long. Trimming left V 5 bases short and J 6 bases short, with 19 bases between. Looked up from germline, CDR1 is SGHVS and CDR2 is FQNEAQ. The CDR3 here is CASSRGRTAQDGYTF. The DNA of the CDR3 is TGTGCCAGCAGCAGAGGGAGGACGGCCCAAGATGGCTACACCTTC.

V and J are TRBV5-1 and TRBJ2-7, with 12 nucleotides matching TRBD2. The CDR3 consists of 16 residues. Trimming at V came to 0 bases and at J to 3 bases, leaving 4 bases not matched to a gene. CDR1 SGHRS and CDR2 YFSETQ come from the germline V gene. The CDR3: CASSLALAGGNYEQYF. CDR3 DNA: TGCGCCAGCAGCTTGGCTCTAGCGGGAGGGAACTACGAGCAGTACTTC.

The chain carries TRBV27 and TRBJ1-6, with D perhaps matching TRBD1 (5 bases). In germline, CDR1 is MNHEY, CDR2 SMNVEV (reference sequence). The CDR3 runs 16 residues. V lost 6 bases and J lost 6, with 18 bases in between. Written as DNA, the CDR3 is TGTGCCAGCAGGAACAGAGAGAGGGGAGGTAATTCACCCCTCCACTTT. Its protein product is CASRNRERGGNSPLHF.

This chain uses TRBV10-3 with TRBJ2-1, with unresolved D. The ends were cut back, 0 bases at V and 5 bases at J, with 5 bases in the middle. CDR3 size: 13 residues. Looked up from germline, CDR1 is ENHRY and CDR2 is SYGVKD. The CDR3 nucleotides are TGTGCCATCAGTGAGTCGGTAGACAATGAGCAGTTCTTC. It encodes CAISESVDNEQFF.

This chain links TRBV19 with TRBJ1-6; D gene ambiguous. The germline gives CDR1 LNHDA, CDR2 SQIVND (reference sequence). The CDR3 sequence is 16 residues long. V lost 7 bases to trimming and J lost 10 bases, with 23 bases between them. Here the CDR3 reads CASTETPRSVRSPLHF. The CDR3 region has the DNA TGTGCCAGTACTGAAACCCCCCGATCCGTCAGGTCACCCCTCCACTTT.

This clone was observed a single time. The gene calls are TRBV5-5 and TRBJ2-1; D possibly corresponds to TRBD1 (5 bases). Germline-derived CDR1 and CDR2 are SGHKS and YYEKEE (reference sequence). CDR3 size: 13 residues. Trimming stripped 1 base from V and 5 bases from J, with 7 bases between. This chain's CDR3 is CASSLWTNNEQFF. CDR3 bases: TGTGCCAGCAGCTTGTGGACAAACAATGAGCAGTTCTTC.

The sample holds one count of this clone. The chain couples TRBV27 to TRBJ2-3, with D unclear. Germline V CDR1 and CDR2: MNHEY, SMNVEV (reference sequence). Trimming shortened V by 4 bases and J by 2 bases, and 4 bases separated the two germline ends. There are 12 residues in the CDR3. The CDR3 sequence is CASSSFTDTQYF. The CDR3, as DNA: TGTGCCAGCAGTTCATTCACAGATACGCAGTATTTT.

V and J are TRBV5-1 and TRBJ2-5, with D hard to call. The CDR3 covers 14 residues. Trimming removed 4 bases from V and 5 bases from J, with 15 bases in between. Germline assignment: CDR1 SGHRS and CDR2 YFSETQ. DNA for the CDR3: TGCGCCAGCAGCAACAATTCGGGTGGGGAGACCCAGTACTTC. It encodes CASSNNSGGETQYF. Combining the CDR3 with reference TRBV5-1 and TRBJ2-5 gives the whole variable domain KAGVTQTPRYLIKTRGQQVTLSCSPISGHRSVSWYQQTPGQGLQFLFEYFSETQRNKGNFPGRFSGRQFSNSRSEMNVSTLELGDSALYLCASSNNSGGETQYFGPGTRLLVL.

The chain uses TRBV2 and TRBJ1-1; D perhaps matches TRBD1 (6 bases). Germline lookup yields CDR1 SNHLY and CDR2 FYNNEI. The length of the CDR3 is 14 residues. Trimming removed 5 bases at V and 3 bases at J, with 13 bases between. The CDR3 here is CASSIGGRDTEAFF. Here the CDR3 DNA reads TGTGCCAGCAGTATAGGGGGTAGGGACACTGAAGCTTTCTTT.

This clone was observed a few times. The rearrangement joins TRBV11-2 to TRBJ1-1; weak D call: TRBD1 (5 bases). The germline gives CDR1 SGHAT, CDR2 FQNNGV. Trimming left V 5 bases short and J 1 base short, with 14 bases between. This CDR3 is 15 amino acids long. The CDR3 loop reads CASSLRGEANTEAFF. The CDR3 DNA reads as TGTGCCAGCAGCCTACGGGGGGAAGCGAACACTGAAGCTTTCTTT. Drawing the rest from reference TRBV11-2 and TRBJ1-1, the complete variable domain is EAGVAQSPRYKIIEKRQSVAFWCNPISGHATLYWYQQILGQGPKLLIQFQNNGVVDDSQLPKDRFSAERLKGVDSTLKIQPAKLEDSAVYLCASSLRGEANTEAFFGQGTRLTVV.

This clone has only one observation. This chain joins TRBV19 and TRBJ2-1; 7 bases are a match to TRBD2. V lost 6 bases, J lost 0 bases, and 2 bases stayed unmatched. Germline V gene data show CDR1 as LNHDA and CDR2 as SQIVND (reference sequence). The CDR3 is made up of 14 amino acids. CDR3 protein: CASSGRSSYNEQFF. Here the CDR3 DNA reads TGTGCCAGTAGCGGGAGGAGCTCCTACAATGAGCAGTTCTTC. The entire variable domain, with the rest obtained from reference TRBV19 and TRBJ2-1, is as follows: DGGITQSPKYLFRKEGQNVTLSCEQNLNHDAMYWYRQDPGQGLRLIYYSQIVNDFQKGDIAEGYSVSREKKESFPLTVTSAQKNPTAFYLCASSGRSSYNEQFFGPGTRLTVL.

This rearrangement joins TRBV7-8 to TRBJ1-1, with D tentatively TRBD1 (5 bases). The germline CDR1 and CDR2 sequences are SGHVS and FQNEAQ. The germline V and J ends were trimmed by 3 bases and 4 bases, with 9 bases remaining between them. The CDR3 is 13 residues long. Here the CDR3 reads CASSFLGLTEAFF. CDR3 nucleotides: TGTGCCAGCAGCTTTTTGGGGCTCACTGAAGCTTTCTTT.

This chain joins TRBV15 and TRBJ2-4; 8 nucleotides agree with TRBD1. The CDR3 spans 16 residues. Germline assignment: CDR1 LNHNV and CDR2 YYDKDF (reference sequence). With V trimmed by 0 bases and J by 6 bases, 7 bases remained unmatched. Here the CDR3 DNA reads TGTGCCACCAGCAGAGATCCCTCCGGACAGGGAAACATTCAGTACTTC. This sequence encodes CATSRDPSGQGNIQYF.

This clone has only a few counts. This chain connects TRBV28 to TRBJ1-2; possible D gene TRBD1, 5 bases. The V end lost 6 bases, the J end lost 3 bases, and 5 bases lay between the germline ends. Germline loops: CDR1 MDHEN, CDR2 SYDVKM. The CDR3 runs 11 residues. CDR3 residues: CASRQDYGYTF. The CDR3, as DNA: TGTGCCAGCAGACAGGACTATGGCTACACCTTC.

J is TRBJ2-5 and V is TRBV10-1; weak D call: TRBD1 (6 bases). There are 19 residues in the CDR3. Germline V gene lookup returns CDR1 WNHNN and CDR2 SYGVQD (reference sequence). The V gene lost 0 bases and the J gene lost 2 bases, with 22 bases spanning the gap. CDR3 region: CASSESPRTALKGQETQYF. The CDR3 DNA follows: TGCGCCAGCAGTGAGTCCCCCCGGACAGCCCTAAAAGGGCAAGAGACCCAGTACTTC.

The chain joins TRBV27 to TRBJ1-1; perhaps TRBD1 as D (5 bases). Germline V gene data show CDR1 as MNHEY and CDR2 as SMNVEV (reference sequence). The CDR3 spans 11 residues. The V end was cut by 6 bases, the J end by 7 bases, with 9 bases between. CDR3 nucleotide sequence: TGTGCCAGCAGAGCAGGGATTGAAGCTTTCTTT. This codes for CASRAGIEAFF.

This chain joins TRBV7-9 and TRBJ2-7, with D hard to call. Trimming took off 1 base at V and 7 bases at J, with 8 bases between the two ends. This CDR3 comprises 12 residues. Germline-derived CDR1 and CDR2 are SEHNR and FQNEAQ (reference sequence). The CDR3 DNA reads TGTGCCAGCAGCTTAGGGGCCGAGGAGCAGTACTTC. Protein product: CASSLGAEEQYF.